The clone carrying this T cell receptor (beta chain) turned up a few times. Amplification from RNA transcripts yielded the TCR beta CDR3 regions. Amplification began with first-round RT-PCR using HTBI primers, then second-round multiplex PCR was performed. TCRdb reanalysed the multiplex PCR reads using MiXCR and keeps one entry per CDR3 protein. The sample lists 600,000 to 700,000 distinct CDR3 sequences; roughly two fifths were seen once. Diagnosis used clinical symptoms, serum thyroxine, TRAb, thyroid ultrasound and orbital computed tomography. This sample stems from a study of Graves' ophthalmopathy and Graves' hyperthyroidism. The V gene end was trimmed by 2 bases and the J gene end by 1 base; junction bases not matched to a gene: 7. The germline V gene encodes CDR1 SGHRS and CDR2 YFSETQ. CDR3 length equals 16 residues.

This receptor was taken from an adult man with Graves' ophthalmopathy. This sequence joins TRBV5-1 and TRBJ1-1; TRBD1 aligns across 8 bases. Material: peripheral blood. For the CDR3, the DNA is TGCGCCAGCAGCTTAGGGATGACAGGGGCGAACACTGAAGCTTTCTTT. It encodes CASSLGMTGANTEAFF.